This T cell receptor (beta chain) was observed in a study of CD8 T cells in Susac syndrome. The germline gives CDR1 KGHSH, CDR2 LQKENI. This CDR3 is 17 amino acids long. V lost 6 bases and J lost 7; bases outside the gene matches: 17. RNA amounts of roughly 0.45 to 1 ug underwent reverse transcription with random hexamers. TCRdb called the immunoSEQ multiplex PCR reads again in MiXCR, with one record for every CDR3 protein. The sample consists of approximately 150,000 distinct CDR3 sequences, 93% of them appearing once. The TCR originated in a human donor in good health. The chain carries TRBV18 and TRBJ1-5; 8 positions agree with TRBD1. Sequenced input: CD4+ T cells from PBMCs. The CDR3 region has the DNA TGTGCCAGCTCTTCGGGGCAGGGGGCCTCCGAGGGGCAGCCCCAGCATTTT. It encodes CASSSGQGASEGQPQHF.